The 10 T cell receptor beta chains given below trace back to one sample, sequenced in a study of T cell repertoires in cytomegalovirus infection. TCRdb reanalysed the reads using MiXCR and keeps one entry per CDR3 protein. There are roughly 230,000 distinct CDR3 sequences in the sample; more than 15% occur only once, and 40% to 55% lies in the top ten. The sample was CD8+ T cells from PBMCs. These TCRs come from a human donor in good health (CMV status not recorded). Some clones in this sample may be carry-over from other donors' samples.

In this sample, this clonotype turned up many times. The chain is built from TRBV28 and TRBJ1-6, with 7 bases aligning to TRBD1. The germline V gene encodes CDR1 MDHEN and CDR2 SYDVKM. The CDR3 runs 17 residues. V gave up 4 bases and J gave up 6 bases; unmatched junction bases: 12. CDR3 protein: CASSSSRQGEANSPLHF. DNA for the CDR3: TGTGCCAGCAGTTCCTCCCGACAGGGCGAGGCTAATTCACCCCTCCACTTT.

This chain links TRBV9 with TRBJ2-2; 11 bases fit TRBD1. Germline V gene sequence: CDR1 SGDLS, CDR2 YYNGEE. V dropped 5 bases and J dropped 2; count of bases not matched to a gene: 5. The length of the CDR3 is 16 residues. The DNA of the CDR3 is TGTGCCAGCAGTGCCGGGACAGGGGGAAACACCGGGGAGCTGTTTTTT. Translated, it gives CASSAGTGGNTGELFF.

This clonotype was found many times. The V gene is TRBV7-2, the J gene TRBJ2-1, with TRBD2 matching 8 bases. CDR1 is SGHTA, CDR2 FQGNSA, per germline. Trimming at V came to 3 bases and at J to 0 bases, leaving 1 base not matched to a gene. CDR3 length equals 15 residues. The CDR3 reads CASSFSGGSYNEQFF. CDR3 sequence (DNA): TGTGCCAGCAGCTTCAGCGGGGGCTCCTACAATGAGCAGTTCTTC.

This clonotype was detected many times. CDR3 nucleotide sequence: TGTGCCATCAGTGAGTCCGGGACGGCAAATAGAGAGCAGTACTTC. Amino acid sequence: CAISESGTANREQYF. V gene TRBV10-3 combines with J gene TRBJ2-7; D may match TRBD1 or TRBD2 (5 bases each). The CDR3 runs 15 residues. V lost 0 bases and J 7 bases, leaving 16 bases between the germline ends. CDR1 and CDR2 from the germline V gene are ENHRY and SYGVKD.

The table lists this clonotype with many counts. V usage is TRBV7-6 and J usage is TRBJ1-2; 7 bases are shared with TRBD1. V was pared by 5 bases and J by 5 bases, with 17 bases of the junction left unmatched. The CDR3 is made up of 17 amino acids. CDR1 and CDR2 from the germline V gene are SGHVS and FNYEAQ. CDR3 sequence reads: CASSPARQGGMRYGYTF. The CDR3 DNA sequence: TGTGCCAGCAGCCCCGCCAGACAGGGAGGAATGCGATATGGCTACACCTTC. Using reference TRBV7-6 and TRBJ1-2 for the parts outside the CDR3, the full variable domain is GAGVSQSPRYKVTKRGQDVALRCDPISGHVSLYWYRQALGQGPEFLTYFNYEAQQDKSGLPNDRFSAERPEGSISTLTIQRTEQRDSAMYRCASSPARQGGMRYGYTFGSGTRLTVV.

The chain carries TRBV2 and TRBJ1-6, with D perhaps matching TRBD1 (6 bases). Germline V lookup: CDR1 SNHLY, CDR2 FYNNEI. The germline V and J ends were trimmed by 7 bases and 6 bases, with 16 bases remaining between them. The length of the CDR3 is 15 residues. CDR3 loop: CASKALTGGNSPLHF. CDR3 nucleotides: TGTGCCAGCAAAGCCCTGACAGGAGGTAATTCACCCCTCCACTTT.

V gene TRBV28 combines with J gene TRBJ1-5; 11 bases match TRBD1. The CDR3 length is 17 residues. V was pared by 3 bases and J by 6 bases, with 10 bases of the junction left unmatched. Germline lookup yields CDR1 MDHEN and CDR2 SYDVKM. The CDR3 DNA follows: TGTGCCAGCAGTTTCCTATCCGGGACAGGGGGGACTCAGCCCCAGCATTTT. Its protein product is CASSFLSGTGGTQPQHF.

The chain carries TRBV9 and TRBJ1-3, with TRBD1 identical over 7 bases. CDR1 SGDLS and CDR2 YYNGEE come from the germline V gene. V was pared by 0 bases and J by 4 bases, with 4 bases of the junction left unmatched. This CDR3 contains 15 residues. The DNA of the CDR3 is TGTGCCAGCAGCGTAGGGCAGGGGGTCGGAAACACCATATATTTT. This encodes CASSVGQGVGNTIYF.

The DNA for the CDR3 is TGTGCCAGCAGCCAAGCGCCCCGACAGGGGTCCTACGAGCAGTACTTC. Its translation is CASSQAPRQGSYEQYF. V is TRBV14 and J is TRBJ2-7, with 8 bases fitting TRBD1. The CDR3 is 16 residues long. J gave up 1 base and V 1 base, and 6 bases lay outside the gene matches. Germline V CDR1 and CDR2: SGHDN, FVKESK.

This sequence joins TRBV6-1 and TRBJ2-4; weak D call: TRBD1 (5 bases). In germline, CDR1 is MNHNS, CDR2 SASEGT. The V and J ends lost 7 bases and 0 bases respectively, with 10 bases between them. The CDR3 loop spans 14 amino acids. The chain's CDR3 is CASTDSLAKNIQYF. CDR3 sequence (DNA): TGTGCCAGCACAGACAGCCTAGCCAAAAACATTCAGTACTTC.